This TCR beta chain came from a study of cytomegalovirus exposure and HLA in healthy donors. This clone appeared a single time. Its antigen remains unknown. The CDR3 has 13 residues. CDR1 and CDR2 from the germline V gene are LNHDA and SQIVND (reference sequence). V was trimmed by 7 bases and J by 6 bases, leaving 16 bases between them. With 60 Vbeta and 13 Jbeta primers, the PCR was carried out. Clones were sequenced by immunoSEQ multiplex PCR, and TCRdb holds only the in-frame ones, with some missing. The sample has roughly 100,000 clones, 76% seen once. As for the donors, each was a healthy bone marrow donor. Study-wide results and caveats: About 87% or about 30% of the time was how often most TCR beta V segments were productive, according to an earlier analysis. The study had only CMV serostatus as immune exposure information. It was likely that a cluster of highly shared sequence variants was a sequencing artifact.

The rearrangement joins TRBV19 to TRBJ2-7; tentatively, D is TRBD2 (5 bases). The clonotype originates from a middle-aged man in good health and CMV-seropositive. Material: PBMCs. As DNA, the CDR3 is TGTGCCAGTACCGGGGATGAGAGAAGCGAGCAGTACTTC. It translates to CASTGDERSEQYF.